These 27 T cell receptor beta chains originate from one sample sequenced in a study of CD8 T cells in ankylosing spondylitis. TCRdb redid the calling of the 5' RACE reads with MiXCR, one entry per CDR3 protein. The sample carries fewer than 400,000 distinct CDR3 sequences, roughly 14% recorded once. Sequencing used blood, either unsorted or a sorted T cell fraction (not recorded which). Source of these receptors: a male donor with ankylosing spondylitis or in good health (not recorded which).

This clonotype was counted only a few times. As DNA, the CDR3 is TGCAGTGGTCGCGGGGCCACCACAGATACGCAGTATTTT. This gives the protein CSGRGATTDTQYF. The chain carries TRBV20-1 and TRBJ2-3, with D possibly TRBD2 on 6 matching bases. This CDR3 contains 13 residues. Germline V gives CDR1 DFQATT, CDR2 SNEGSKA (reference sequence). V lost 7 bases, J lost 2 bases, and 13 bases lay in between.

The rearrangement links TRBV12-3 or TRBV12-4 to TRBJ2-5; D not certain. There are 14 residues in the CDR3. V was clipped by 5 bases and J by 2 bases, with 12 bases between them. CDR3 protein: CASSLILGQETQYF. The CDR3 bases are TGTGCCAGCAGTCTCATCCTAGGTCAAGAGACCCAGTACTTC.

This clonotype was detected many times. This chain links TRBV10-3 with TRBJ2-1; D perhaps matches TRBD2 (5 bases). The germline gives CDR1 ENHRY, CDR2 SYGVKD. This CDR3 contains 13 residues. V was clipped by 6 bases and J by 7 bases, with 13 bases between them. The CDR3 loop reads CAIRSSSGNEQFF. For the CDR3, the DNA is TGTGCCATCAGATCTTCATCGGGGAATGAGCAGTTCTTC.

This clonotype showed up just a few times. V gene TRBV20-1 combines with J gene TRBJ1-4, with D possibly being TRBD1 (5 bases). The CDR3 loop spans 14 amino acids. CDR1 DFQATT and CDR2 SNEGSKA come from the germline V gene (reference sequence). Between the trimmed V and J ends, which lost 3 bases and 4 bases, there was a span of 12 bases. The CDR3 loop reads CSARVGTINEKLFF. DNA of the CDR3: TGCAGTGCTAGGGTCGGGACGATTAATGAAAAACTGTTTTTT.

The chain recombines TRBV5-1 with TRBJ2-5; weak D call: TRBD1 (6 bases). This CDR3 has 15 amino acids. The germline CDR1 and CDR2 sequences are SGHRS and YFSETQ. Trimming shortened V by 3 bases and J by 5 bases, and 17 bases separated the two germline ends. CDR3 region: CASSSLTGPPETQYF. The CDR3 coding sequence is TGCGCCAGCAGCTCCCTCACAGGGCCCCCGGAGACCCAGTACTTC.

There are a few counts of this clonotype. The chain joins TRBV27 to TRBJ2-7, with 7 bases fitting TRBD1. The CDR3 contains 15 residues. Germline CDR1 reads MNHEY; CDR2 reads SMNVEV (reference sequence). V shed 5 bases and J 2 bases; nucleotides not matched to a gene: 9. The CDR3 coding sequence is TGTGCCAGCAGTCGTGGCACAGGGGACGCCTACGAGCAGTACTTC. This codes for CASSRGTGDAYEQYF.

V gene TRBV20-1 combines with J gene TRBJ2-4; 8 bases align to TRBD2. The CDR3 is 14 residues long. From germline, CDR1 is DFQATT and CDR2 SNEGSKA (reference sequence). Trimming at V came to 1 base and at J to 6 bases, leaving 5 bases not matched to a gene. The CDR3 nucleotides read TGCAGTGCTAGAGTCGGGGGACTAGTAAACATTCAGTACTTC. Protein sequence: CSARVGGLVNIQYF.

The sample holds many counts of this clonotype. The chain has TRBV7-9 and TRBJ1-3; D ambiguous. The CDR3 totals 15 residues. CDR1 and CDR2 (germline): SEHNR, FQNEAQ (reference sequence). Trimming cost V 5 bases and J 0 bases, with 11 bases left between them. This CDR3 reads CASSRDLSSGNTIYF. The CDR3 DNA follows: TGTGCCAGCAGCCGAGACTTAAGCTCTGGAAACACCATATATTTT.

This clonotype has just a few counts. This chain uses TRBV20-1 with TRBJ2-3, with TRBD2 as a possible D gene (7 bases). Germline values: CDR1 DFQATT, CDR2 SNEGSKA (reference sequence). CDR3 length: 14 amino acids. The V end was cut by 2 bases, the J end by 6 bases, with 15 bases between. The CDR3: CSARLRGHTDTQYF. Written as DNA, the CDR3 is TGCAGTGCTAGATTGCGGGGGCACACGGATACGCAGTATTTT.

This clonotype was seen ten or more times. This sequence joins TRBV14 and TRBJ2-2; D not certain. Germline CDR1 SGHDN, CDR2 FVKESK. Trimming shortened V by 5 bases and J by 6 bases, and 7 bases separated the two germline ends. The CDR3 spans 12 residues. This chain's CDR3 is CASSYAAGELFF. CDR3 DNA: TGTGCCAGCAGCTACGCGGCCGGGGAGCTGTTTTTT.

In this sample, this clonotype turned up a few times. V usage is TRBV20-1 and J usage is TRBJ1-5, with a tentative D call TRBD1 (6 bases). This CDR3 comprises 14 residues. CDR1 and CDR2 (germline): DFQATT, SNEGSKA (reference sequence). Trimming cost V 4 bases and J 0 bases, with 10 bases left between them. CDR3 residues: CSANQGYSNQPQHF. CDR3 bases: TGCAGTGCTAATCAGGGGTATAGCAATCAGCCCCAGCATTTT.

The genes are TRBV5-1 and TRBJ2-7, with D maybe TRBD2 (5 bases). Germline lookup yields CDR1 SGHRS and CDR2 YFSETQ. The CDR3 sequence is 15 residues long. Trimming removed 5 bases from V and 1 base from J, with 16 bases in between. Here the CDR3 DNA reads TGCGCCAGCAGGGTTGGGAGTCCCGCATCCTACGAGCAGTACTTC. This codes for CASRVGSPASYEQYF.

This rearrangement joins TRBV5-1 to TRBJ2-7; possibly TRBD1 for D (5 bases). V gave up 3 bases and J gave up 0 bases, with 10 bases separating them. Looked up from germline, CDR1 is SGHRS and CDR2 is YFSETQ. The CDR3 is made up of 14 amino acids. The CDR3 spells CASSYQQVSYEQYF. Here the CDR3 DNA reads TGCGCCAGCAGCTACCAACAGGTCTCCTACGAGCAGTACTTC.

This clonotype was found many times. The rearrangement uses TRBV12-3 or TRBV12-4 and TRBJ2-7; 8 bases line up with TRBD1. V lost 2 bases and J lost 4; bases outside the gene matches: 7. This CDR3 contains 15 residues. The CDR3 loop reads CASSLRAGGGYEQYF. CDR3 DNA sequence: TGTGCCAGCAGTTTAAGGGCAGGGGGCGGTTACGAGCAGTACTTC.

The chain links TRBV27 to TRBJ2-2; TRBD2 matches 9 bases. The trim removed 6 bases at V and 8 bases at J, leaving 13 bases unmatched. Germline-derived CDR1 and CDR2 are MNHEY and SMNVEV (reference sequence). The CDR3 extends over 16 amino acids. The CDR3: CASRRREGQIRGELFF. As DNA, the CDR3 is TGTGCCAGCAGACGGCGGGAGGGCCAGATAAGAGGGGAGCTGTTTTTT.

V is TRBV27 and J is TRBJ1-5, with 8 positions matching TRBD1. The CDR3 covers 14 residues. The germline V gene has CDR1 MNHEY and CDR2 SMNVEV (reference sequence). Trimming at V came to 5 bases and at J to 6 bases, leaving 6 bases not matched to a gene. The chain's CDR3 is CASSGTGLGQPQHF. The DNA of the CDR3 is TGTGCCAGCAGTGGGACAGGTTTGGGTCAGCCCCAGCATTTT.

This clonotype was observed many times. The chain uses TRBV7-2 and TRBJ2-1; D might be TRBD1 (5 bases). The CDR3 consists of 16 residues. Trimming pared 1 base from V and 4 bases from J, leaving 14 bases between. CDR1 is SGHTA and CDR2 is FQGNSA in the germline V gene. This CDR3 reads CASSLVKGRGYNEQFF. CDR3 nucleotide sequence: TGTGCCAGCAGCTTAGTTAAGGGTAGGGGATACAATGAGCAGTTCTTC.

This chain links TRBV6-1 with TRBJ2-3; the D is unclear. Germline loops: CDR1 MNHNS, CDR2 SASEGT. Deletions cut 7 bases from V and 3 bases from J, with 14 bases between. The CDR3 is made up of 14 amino acids. The DNA for the CDR3 is TGTGCCAGCACCCCTCCTGACGGGACAGATACGCAGTATTTT. The encoded protein is CASTPPDGTDTQYF.

V gene TRBV6-5 combines with J gene TRBJ2-1; D ambiguous. Germline CDR1 reads MNHEY; CDR2 reads SVGAGI. This CDR3 has 15 amino acids. V was shortened by 2 bases and J by 2 bases, with 10 bases between the two germline ends. This chain's CDR3 is CASSYDSPPYNEQFF. The CDR3 DNA reads TGTGCCAGCAGTTACGACTCACCTCCCTACAATGAGCAGTTCTTC.

This clonotype occurred a few times. V usage is TRBV15 and J usage is TRBJ2-7; D might be TRBD2 (5 bases). The CDR3 runs to 18 residues. The germline V gene encodes CDR1 LNHNV and CDR2 YYDKDF (reference sequence). The V and J ends lost 0 bases and 1 base respectively, with 19 bases between them. CDR3 residues: CATSRDPGGYMGSYEQYF. CDR3 coding DNA: TGTGCCACCAGCAGAGACCCAGGCGGGTATATGGGGTCCTACGAGCAGTACTTC.

The rearrangement joins TRBV6-4 to TRBJ2-1, with D perhaps being TRBD1 or TRBD2 (5 bases each). Germline V CDR1 and CDR2: MRHNA, SNTAGT. This CDR3 has 15 residues. Trimming removed 3 bases at V and 4 bases at J, with 13 bases between. CDR3 amino acids: CASSERRAGYNEQFF. The CDR3 bases are TGTGCCAGCAGTGAACGCAGGGCGGGTTACAATGAGCAGTTCTTC.

This sequence joins TRBV20-1 and TRBJ2-4; D tentatively fits TRBD1 or TRBD2 (5 bases each). The CDR3 has 15 residues. The germline V and J ends were trimmed by 3 bases and 6 bases, with 18 bases remaining between them. Germline V gene data show CDR1 as DFQATT and CDR2 as SNEGSKA (reference sequence). CDR3 in amino acids: CSASLGAAATNIQYF. CDR3 DNA: TGCAGTGCTAGTCTCGGGGCAGCAGCGACAAACATTCAGTACTTC.

This sequence joins TRBV3-1 and TRBJ2-7; 13 bases are a match to TRBD2. Looked up from germline, CDR1 is LGHDT and CDR2 is YNNKEL (reference sequence). This CDR3 is 19 amino acids long. V shed 4 bases, J shed 0 bases, and the junction held 12 bases outside the gene matches. CDR3 sequence (DNA): TGTGCCAGCAGCCCTAATCCCTTTACTAGCGGGAGGGCCTCCTACGAGCAGTACTTC. Protein: CASSPNPFTSGRASYEQYF.

This clonotype was observed at least ten times. The V gene is TRBV20-1, the J gene TRBJ1-4; D might be TRBD1 (5 bases). This CDR3 is 12 amino acids long. Germline V gene sequence: CDR1 DFQATT, CDR2 SNEGSKA (reference sequence). V lost 6 bases and J lost 8, with 13 bases in between. The CDR3 region is CSAARGSEKLFF. The CDR3, as DNA: TGCAGTGCCGCGAGGGGAAGCGAAAAACTGTTTTTT.

This rearrangement joins TRBV15 to TRBJ2-1; TRBD2 is a possible D gene (6 bases). The CDR3 extends over 16 amino acids. Deletions cut 2 bases from V and 0 bases from J, with 11 bases between. From germline, CDR1 is LNHNV and CDR2 YYDKDF (reference sequence). CDR3 region: CATSRPRTISYNEQFF. In nucleotides, the CDR3 is TGTGCCACCAGCAGACCGCGGACTATCTCCTACAATGAGCAGTTCTTC.

In its sample, this clonotype was seen a few times. The chain couples TRBV5-5 to TRBJ1-1; D not resolved. Germline values: CDR1 SGHKS, CDR2 YYEKEE (reference sequence). The CDR3 loop spans 13 amino acids. Trimming removed 3 bases from V and 4 bases from J, with 10 bases in between. CDR3 bases: TGTGCCAGCAGCTATTCCTCTCGCACTGAAGCTTTCTTT. Residues: CASSYSSRTEAFF.

The chain employs TRBV4-1 and TRBJ1-1; a weak D match, TRBD1 (6 bases). V lost 2 bases to trimming and J lost 1 base, with 11 bases between them. The germline V gene has CDR1 MGHRA and CDR2 YSYEKL. The CDR3 has 15 residues. The CDR3 DNA is TGCGCCAGCAGCCAACCGGGACAATGGAACACTGAAGCTTTCTTT. Its protein product is CASSQPGQWNTEAFF.